One sample yielded the 30 T cell receptor beta chains listed below, sequenced in a study of cytomegalovirus exposure and HLA in healthy donors (TCRdb year 2017). Receptor amplification or capture employed the immunoSEQ multiplex PCR assay. TCRdb took over this immuneACCESS table, retaining in-frame rearrangements with V and J assigned. Such tables are incomplete; in checked studies, under half of the missing clones stem from an unresolved V gene, and the remainder is unexplained. A total of hundreds of thousands of clones appear in this sample, about 86% of them only once. Over 0.95% of the sample is in the top ten clones. The sample comprised PBMCs. The receptors stem from a woman in her 30s in good health and CMV-seropositive.

The chain is built from TRBV7-3 and TRBJ2-3, with 7 bases aligning to TRBD2. The V segment lost 1 base and the J segment 2 bases; nucleotides outside the gene matches: 6. Germline CDR1 and CDR2: SGHTA and FQGTGA. This CDR3 contains 16 residues. CDR3 bases: TGTGCCAGCAGCTTAATGGCGGCGGGAGCCACAGATACGCAGTATTTT. Translating gives CASSLMAAGATDTQYF.

The chain recombines TRBV11-2 with TRBJ1-2, with a tentative D call TRBD1 (5 bases). Trimming cost V 0 bases and J 4 bases, with 21 bases left between them. Germline CDR1 is SGHAT and CDR2 is FQNNGV. The CDR3 is made up of 18 amino acids. CDR3 in DNA: TGTGCCAGCAGCTTAGAGTTTGCACAGGCACCTACGCGCTATGGCTACACCTTC. The encoded protein is CASSLEFAQAPTRYGYTF. The full variable domain, completed using reference TRBV11-2 and TRBJ1-2, is EAGVAQSPRYKIIEKRQSVAFWCNPISGHATLYWYQQILGQGPKLLIQFQNNGVVDDSQLPKDRFSAERLKGVDSTLKIQPAKLEDSAVYLCASSLEFAQAPTRYGYTFGSGTRLTVV.

The chain has TRBV9 and TRBJ1-2; a possible D gene is TRBD1 (6 bases). The CDR3 spans 15 residues. Per germline, CDR1 SGDLS and CDR2 YYNGEE. The V end lost 0 bases, the J end lost 7 bases, and 16 bases lay between the germline ends. Here the CDR3 DNA reads TGTGCCAGCAGCGTAGCCCCACAGGGAGACCTTGGCTACACCTTC. It is translated as CASSVAPQGDLGYTF. The complete variable domain, with remaining parts taken from reference TRBV9 and TRBJ1-2, reads DSGVTQTPKHLITATGQRVTLRCSPRSGDLSVYWYQQSLDQGLQFLIQYYNGEERAKGNILERFSAQQFPDLHSELNLSSLELGDSALYFCASSVAPQGDLGYTFGSGTRLTVV.

On this clone itself: Its ends do not fully match the called genes, so a read error is possible. The genes are TRBV7-7 and TRBJ2-1; 9 nucleotides align to TRBD2. There are 15 residues in the CDR3. Germline CDR1 and CDR2: SSHAT and FNYEAQ (reference sequence). In DNA, the CDR3 is TGTGCTAGCAGCCTCGGGACTAGCACCTACAATGAGCAGTTCTTC. Encoded protein: CASSLGTSTYNEQFF. The full variable domain, completed using reference TRBV7-7 and TRBJ2-1, is GAGVSQSPRYKVTKRGQDVTLRCDPISSHATLYWYQQALGQGPEFLTYFNYEAQPDKSGLPSDRFSAERPEGSISTLTIQRTEQRDSAMYRCASSLGTSTYNEQFFGPGTRLTVL.

This sequence joins TRBV5-1 and TRBJ2-7; the match to TRBD1 covers 10 bases. After removal of 0 bases from V and 4 bases from J, the junction contained 7 bases not matched to a gene. The CDR3 spans 16 residues. Germline loops: CDR1 SGHRS, CDR2 YFSETQ. The CDR3 sequence is CASSLDVPGQGYEQYF. CDR3 DNA sequence: TGCGCCAGCAGCTTGGATGTACCGGGACAGGGGTACGAGCAGTACTTC. The variable domain in full, completed from reference TRBV5-1 and TRBJ2-7, reads KAGVTQTPRYLIKTRGQQVTLSCSPISGHRSVSWYQQTPGQGLQFLFEYFSETQRNKGNFPGRFSGRQFSNSRSEMNVSTLELGDSALYLCASSLDVPGQGYEQYFGPGTRLTVT.

V usage is TRBV15 and J usage is TRBJ2-3; 10 bases align to TRBD1. The CDR3 loop spans 16 amino acids. Germline loops: CDR1 LNHNV, CDR2 YYDKDF (reference sequence). J lost 4 bases, V lost 0 bases, and 4 bases had no gene match. The CDR3, as DNA: TGTGCCACCAGCAGAGATCGTGGGACAGGGGCAGATACGCAGTATTTT. It yields the protein CATSRDRGTGADTQYF.

The gene calls are TRBV14 and TRBJ1-1, with 8 bases that match TRBD1. V lost 4 bases to trimming and J lost 4 bases; unmatched junction nucleotides: 11. CDR1 is SGHDN, CDR2 FVKESK, per germline. This CDR3 has 16 amino acids. The CDR3 DNA reads as TGTGCCAGCAGCCTCAGGGGGCCAAGGAGGAGCACTGAAGCTTTCTTT. This translates into CASSLRGPRRSTEAFF.

The chain carries TRBV14 and TRBJ1-2; no clear D. This CDR3 contains 14 residues. Trimming stripped 1 base from V and 8 bases from J, with 14 bases between. Per the germline V gene, CDR1 is SGHDN and CDR2 is FVKESK. CDR3 sequence: CASSQAPSGSGYTF. CDR3 nucleotides: TGTGCCAGCAGCCAAGCTCCTTCCGGTTCCGGCTACACCTTC. The full variable domain, with the rest looked up from reference TRBV14 and TRBJ1-2, is EAGVTQFPSHSVIEKGQTVTLRCDPISGHDNLYWYRRVMGKEIKFLLHFVKESKQDESGMPNNRFLAERTGGTYSTLKVQPAELEDSGVYFCASSQAPSGSGYTFGSGTRLTVV.

The V call is TRBV11-2, the J call TRBJ2-7, with no clear D. Trimming removed 2 bases at V and 2 bases at J, with 4 bases between. Germline V gives CDR1 SGHAT, CDR2 FQNNGV. The CDR3 covers 12 residues. The CDR3 here is CASSLYAYEQYF. As DNA, the CDR3 is TGTGCCAGCAGCTTATATGCCTACGAGCAGTACTTC.

This chain joins TRBV12-5 and TRBJ1-2, with TRBD1 matching over 7 bases. V was pared by 4 bases and J by 8 bases, with 7 bases of the junction left unmatched. The CDR3 totals 13 residues. Germline CDR1 reads LGHNT; CDR2 reads FRNRAP. In DNA, the CDR3 is TGTGCTAGTGGTTCGGACAGGACCTCGGGCTACACCTTC. Amino acids: CASGSDRTSGYTF.

V is TRBV11-3 and J is TRBJ2-7; tentatively, D is TRBD1 (6 bases). Trimming took 5 bases from V and 0 from J, leaving 11 bases between them. The CDR3 is 14 amino acids. The germline V gene has CDR1 SGHNT and CDR2 YENEEA. CDR3 sequence reads: CASSPGQSSYEQYF. CDR3 coding DNA: TGTGCCAGCAGCCCCGGACAGAGCTCCTACGAGCAGTACTTC.

The chain is built from TRBV5-4 and TRBJ2-3; TRBD2 matches 9 bases. CDR3 length: 14 residues. CDR1 is SGHNT and CDR2 is YYREEE in the germline V gene (reference sequence). Trimming cost V 1 base and J 9 bases; bases outside gene matches: 6. DNA of the CDR3: TGTGCCAGCAGCTTGCGGCGGGAGGGGGAAACGCAGTATTTT. It codes for CASSLRREGETQYF.

This clone was observed a single time. DNA for the CDR3: TGTGCCAGCAGCTTAGATGCGGCTAGCGGGAGAGGCGAGCAGTACTTC. It yields the protein CASSLDAASGRGEQYF. V is TRBV7-8 and J is TRBJ2-7, with TRBD2 matching over 10 bases. The germline gives CDR1 SGHVS, CDR2 FQNEAQ. This CDR3 has 16 amino acids. J gave up 6 bases and V 1 base, and 9 bases lay outside the gene matches.

V is TRBV4-1 and J is TRBJ1-1; 9 nucleotides line up with TRBD1. Germline V gene data show CDR1 as MGHRA and CDR2 as YSYEKL. CDR3 length: 13 amino acids. After removal of 6 bases from V and 4 bases from J, the junction contained 3 bases not matched to a gene. This CDR3 reads CASSPGQGTEAFF. CDR3 nucleotides: TGCGCCAGCAGTCCGGGACAGGGCACTGAAGCTTTCTTT.

This clone occurred a few times. This chain joins TRBV27 and TRBJ2-7; maybe TRBD1 (6 bases). The germline V gene encodes CDR1 MNHEY and CDR2 SMNVEV (reference sequence). V dropped 6 bases and J dropped 1 base, with 10 bases sitting between them. This CDR3 comprises 13 residues. This chain's CDR3 is CASRQGVSYEQYF. The CDR3 DNA reads as TGTGCCAGCAGACAGGGTGTGTCCTACGAGCAGTACTTC.

The rearrangement joins TRBV11-2 to TRBJ2-7; tentatively, D is TRBD1 (6 bases). V lost 5 bases and J 1 base, leaving 18 bases between the germline ends. Germline V gene data show CDR1 as SGHAT and CDR2 as FQNNGV. The CDR3 is made up of 16 amino acids. The CDR3 DNA follows: TGTGCCAGCAGCCCAATCGAGCAGGGGCTATCCTACGAGCAGTACTTC. Translating it yields CASSPIEQGLSYEQYF.

The chain employs TRBV28 and TRBJ1-2, with a tentative D call TRBD1 (5 bases). V was clipped by 6 bases and J by 2 bases, with 10 bases between them. Germline values: CDR1 MDHEN, CDR2 SYDVKM. CDR3 length: 13 residues. CDR3 nucleotide sequence: TGTGCCAGCAGGGCGGGACGGAACTATGGCTACACCTTC. Translating it yields CASRAGRNYGYTF.

The rearrangement uses TRBV5-1 and TRBJ2-5, with 7 bases lining up with TRBD2. The V and J ends lost 4 bases and 2 bases, in that order; junction bases with no gene match: 8. The CDR3 is 15 amino acids. CDR1 SGHRS and CDR2 YFSETQ come from the germline V gene. Here the CDR3 reads CASSPDWEGQETQYF. The CDR3 nucleotides read TGCGCCAGCAGCCCGGACTGGGAGGGGCAAGAGACCCAGTACTTC. The variable domain in full, with the rest retrieved from reference TRBV5-1 and TRBJ2-5, is KAGVTQTPRYLIKTRGQQVTLSCSPISGHRSVSWYQQTPGQGLQFLFEYFSETQRNKGNFPGRFSGRQFSNSRSEMNVSTLELGDSALYLCASSPDWEGQETQYFGPGTRLLVL.

This chain links TRBV30 with TRBJ2-2; no clear D gene. Germline-derived CDR1 and CDR2 are GTSNPN and SVGIG (reference sequence). V lost 0 bases and J lost 7, with 6 bases in between. The CDR3 length is 12 residues. Here the CDR3 reads CAWSVRFGELFF. For the CDR3, the DNA is TGTGCCTGGAGTGTGAGGTTCGGGGAGCTGTTTTTT.

This clone came up a few times. The chain uses TRBV2 and TRBJ2-7; TRBD1 matches 9 bases. V lost 8 bases to trimming and J lost 5 bases; unmatched junction nucleotides: 10. CDR3 length: 14 amino acids. CDR1 is SNHLY and CDR2 is FYNNEI in the germline V gene. The CDR3 DNA is TGTGCCAGCTCTTGGGACAGGGTCTCGAACGAGCAGTACTTC. It specifies CASSWDRVSNEQYF.

J is TRBJ1-2 and V is TRBV19; D is uncertain. Germline CDR1 LNHDA, CDR2 SQIVND (reference sequence). This CDR3 is built from 12 residues. Trimming removed 7 bases at V and 4 bases at J, with 10 bases between. In nucleotides, the CDR3 is TGTGCCAGTAACGACTTCGGCTATGGCTACACCTTC. Its protein product is CASNDFGYGYTF.

The chain links TRBV28 to TRBJ2-7; 11 positions match TRBD1. V shed 5 bases and J 3 bases; nucleotides not matched to a gene: 6. Germline V gene lookup returns CDR1 MDHEN and CDR2 SYDVKM. The CDR3 is made up of 15 amino acids. CDR3 sequence: CASSPPGQGVYEQYF. CDR3 in DNA: TGTGCCAGCAGTCCTCCGGGACAGGGGGTCTACGAGCAGTACTTC.

There are a few counts of this clone. The rearrangement links TRBV5-4 to TRBJ2-7, with 7 bases identical to TRBD2. Germline-derived CDR1 and CDR2 are SGHNT and YYREEE (reference sequence). CDR3 length equals 12 residues. J lost 4 bases, V lost 2 bases, and 0 bases had no gene match. The CDR3 protein is CASSFGGYEQYF. In DNA, the CDR3 is TGTGCCAGCAGCTTCGGGGGGTACGAGCAGTACTTC.

This clone came up once. The chain is built from TRBV11-1 and TRBJ2-1; 7 nucleotides agree with TRBD2. Germline loops: CDR1 SGHAT, CDR2 FQDESV (reference sequence). V lost 7 bases, J lost 8 bases, and 11 bases stayed unmatched. The CDR3 contains 14 residues. The CDR3 nucleotides are TGTGCCAGCACCTGGACTAGTTACAATGATGAGCAGTTCTTC. It codes for CASTWTSYNDEQFF.

The chain has TRBV6-6 and TRBJ1-1; D remains unclear. Between the trimmed V and J ends, which lost 5 bases and 1 base, there was a span of 8 bases. Per the germline V gene, CDR1 is MNHNY and CDR2 is SVGAGI (reference sequence). CDR3 size: 13 residues. This CDR3 is CASSVEGNTEAFF. In DNA, the CDR3 is TGTGCCAGCAGTGTCGAGGGGAACACTGAAGCTTTCTTT.

The chain has TRBV28 and TRBJ2-5; 12 nucleotides align to TRBD2. The CDR3 spans 16 residues. J was trimmed by 2 bases and V by 3 bases; bases with no gene match: 4. The V gene's germline CDR1 is MDHEN and CDR2 SYDVKM. The CDR3 loop is CASSFGLAGLQETQYF. DNA of the CDR3: TGTGCCAGCAGTTTCGGACTAGCGGGACTTCAAGAGACCCAGTACTTC. The whole variable domain, filled in from reference TRBV28 and TRBJ2-5, reads DVKVTQSSRYLVKRTGEKVFLECVQDMDHENMFWYRQDPGLGLRLIYFSYDVKMKEKGDIPEGYSVSREKKERFSLILESASTNQTSMYLCASSFGLAGLQETQYFGPGTRLLVL.

This clone was detected once. V is TRBV2 and J is TRBJ1-4; D gene uncertain. The CDR3 has 15 residues. Germline-derived CDR1 and CDR2 are SNHLY and FYNNEI. Trimming stripped 2 bases from V and 8 bases from J, with 15 bases between. The CDR3 nucleotides read TGTGCCAGCAGTGAAAAAGGAAGCCGGGAGGAAAAACTGTTTTTT. Translating it yields CASSEKGSREEKLFF. The whole variable domain, remainder taken from reference TRBV2 and TRBJ1-4, is EPEVTQTPSHQVTQMGQEVILRCVPISNHLYFYWYRQILGQKVEFLVSFYNNEISEKSEIFDDQFSVERPDGSNFTLKIRSTKLEDSAMYFCASSEKGSREEKLFFGSGTQLSVL.

This clone is a singleton in its sample. J is TRBJ2-1 and V is TRBV9; D unclear. V was shortened by 0 bases and J by 4 bases, with 11 bases between the two germline ends. CDR1 is SGDLS and CDR2 is YYNGEE in the germline V gene. This CDR3 is built from 15 residues. The CDR3 nucleotides read TGTGCCAGCAGCGTAGATTCAGACATATACAATGAGCAGTTCTTC. It encodes CASSVDSDIYNEQFF.

The rearrangement joins TRBV6-1 to TRBJ2-2; 12 bases fit TRBD2. Trimming at V came to 7 bases and at J to 6 bases, leaving 6 bases not matched to a gene. The CDR3 spans 15 residues. The V gene's germline CDR1 is MNHNS and CDR2 SASEGT. The CDR3 DNA sequence: TGTGCCAGCATTATGACTAGCGGGAGTTCCGGGGAGCTGTTTTTT. Its protein product is CASIMTSGSSGELFF.

This rearrangement joins TRBV25-1 to TRBJ2-2; 9 nucleotides match TRBD2. With 3 bases clipped from V and 3 bases from J, the junction kept 2 bases outside the gene matches. Germline V gene data show CDR1 as MGHDK and CDR2 as SYGVNS. CDR3 length equals 15 residues. CDR3 in amino acids: CASSDAGGDTGELFF. The DNA for the CDR3 is TGTGCCAGCAGTGACGCGGGGGGGGACACCGGGGAGCTGTTTTTT.